Listed below are T cell receptor beta chains from one sample, sequenced in a study of T-cell reconstitution after alpha-beta-depleted transplantation in children. TCRdb re-analysed the PCR reads in MiXCR, keeping a single row per CDR3 protein. The data contain about 260,000 distinct CDR3 sequences, around a tenth of them seen just once; the ten biggest clones take up about a quarter. The sequencing here drew on peripheral blood, taken 180 days after TCRalphabeta/CD19-depleted stem cell transplant. Receptor source: a male patient between 2 and 10 years old who had a stem cell transplant for chronic granulomatous disease, so the T cells may come from the graft donor. The CDR3 runs from the conserved cysteine through the conserved F or W. Each record gives: D gene, V gene, clone size, J gene, CDR3 DNA, CDR3 protein. D genes are given only for firm matches. Clone size is given for some rows only: seen once, a few or many times, or a class if the clone is expanded.

>TRBD2|TRBV7-2|many|TRBJ2-7
TGTGCCAGCAGCCTCCCGGGGAGGGGGCAGTACTTC
CASSLPGRGQYF
>-|TRBV5-1|many|TRBJ2-5
TGCGCCAGCAGCTTGCGCCTTGCACAAGAGACCCAGTACTTC
CASSLRLAQETQYF
>-|TRBV6-5|many|TRBJ1-2
TGTGCCAGCAGTTATAGGGACGCGTACGGCTACACCTTC
CASSYRDAYGYTF
>-|TRBV2|few|TRBJ2-1
TGTGCCAGCAGTGACATGCGGGGTGTTTACAATGAGCAGTTCTTC
CASSDMRGVYNEQFF
>TRBD2|TRBV5-1|many|TRBJ2-1
TGCGCCAGCAGCTTGGGACTAGCGGGGAACGAGAATGAGCAGTTCTTC
CASSLGLAGNENEQFF
>-|TRBV20-1|many|TRBJ1-1
TGCAGTGCTCATGGGAGCGCTGAAGCTTTCTTT
CSAHGSAEAFF
>-|TRBV18|-|TRBJ2-7
TGTGCCAGCTCACCACAGCACGGCTACGAGCAGTACTTC
CASSPQHGYEQYF
>-|TRBV29-1|many|TRBJ2-2
TGCAGCGTTGAACAGGTTGTCAGGGGGAGGATCGGGGAGCTGTTTTTT
CSVEQVVRGRIGELFF
>TRBD1|TRBV5-1|many|TRBJ1-1
TGCGCCAGCAGCTTACCCCTATCGCCGGGACAGGGAATAATGAACACTGAAGCTTTCTTT
CASSLPLSPGQGIMNTEAFF
>-|TRBV7-2|many|TRBJ1-5
TGTGCCAGCAGCAAGACAGGAGGTGGTTTCGGCAATCAGCCCCAGCATTTT
CASSKTGGGFGNQPQHF
>-|TRBV30|many|TRBJ2-7
TGTGCCTGGAGGGGGTTGAGCGGGCCCTACGAGCAGTACTTC
CAWRGLSGPYEQYF
>-|TRBV20-1|many|TRBJ2-5
TGCAGTGCTAGAGATCCGACCGGAGGGGGAGAGACCCAGTACTTC
CSARDPTGGGETQYF
>-|TRBV20-1|many|TRBJ2-3
TGCAGTGCCACCCCTTTGGTACTTAGCACAGATACGCAGTATTTT
CSATPLVLSTDTQYF
>-|TRBV28|many|TRBJ2-7
TGTGCCAGCAGTTTATTGGTCGGGGGCGAGCAGTACTTC
CASSLLVGGEQYF